This entry lists 3 T cell receptor beta chains sequenced from one sample in a study of T cells after yellow fever vaccination. Using its own MiXCR run on the 5' RACE reads, TCRdb lists one record per CDR3 protein. The sample lists fewer than 500,000 distinct CDR3 sequences; 18% were seen once. The input for sequencing was PBMCs, taken before the yellow fever booster vaccination. The origin of the receptors is a man aged 18 to 29 who received the YFV17D yellow fever vaccine.

This chain connects TRBV12-3 or TRBV12-4 to TRBJ2-3; D might be TRBD1 or TRBD2, each matching 6 bases. Trimming cost V 3 bases and J 7 bases, with 11 bases left between them. This CDR3 has 13 amino acids. The CDR3 region has the DNA TGTGCCAGCAGTTTGGGGGGCGAAAATACGCAGTATTTT. Translated, it gives CASSLGGENTQYF.

The J gene is TRBJ1-2, the V gene TRBV12-5; 8 bases agree with TRBD1. The germline CDR1 and CDR2 sequences are LGHNT and FRNRAP. Trimming took 5 bases from V and 7 from J; bases not matched to a gene: 12. CDR3 length equals 15 residues. The CDR3 reads CASGDPDREFGGYTF. In DNA form, the CDR3 reads TGTGCTAGTGGTGACCCGGACAGGGAATTTGGTGGCTACACCTTC.

This chain joins TRBV7-2 and TRBJ2-3, with D possibly matching TRBD1 (6 bases). With 0 bases removed from V and 2 bases from J, the gap between germline ends came to 12 bases. Looked up from germline, CDR1 is SGHTA and CDR2 is FQGNSA. The CDR3 loop spans 16 amino acids. The CDR3 here is CASSLAGADPTDTQYF. CDR3 nucleotide sequence: TGTGCCAGCAGCTTAGCGGGGGCGGACCCCACAGATACGCAGTATTTT.